Ten or more counts support the clone carrying this TCR beta chain. What it recognizes is unknown. This CDR3 is built from 14 residues. V was cut by 0 bases and J by 7 bases, with 10 bases left in between. Germline-derived CDR1 and CDR2 are MNHEY and SVGAGI. This sample stems from a study of identical twins. The study's findings and limits: Abundant beta clonotypes from cord blood bore fewer insertions; memory repertoires lacked this pattern. For out-of-frame alpha sequences shared by twins, low generation probability was in excess.

A template switching step contributed a universal primer site, while unique molecular identifiers were present in the cDNA. TCRdb recomputed calls from the 5' RACE reads with MiXCR, one row per CDR3 protein. The table includes about 900,000 distinct CDR3 sequences, around 12% detected once. This sample also belongs to another study, concerning yellow fever vaccine responses in identical twins. This second report adds: Among the twins, the vaccine T cell response reportedly seemed partly convergent and partly personalized.

The sequenced sample consisted of PBMCs. This sequence was found in a woman aged 18-29 years in good health. The V and J genes are TRBV6-5 and TRBJ2-1; D is unresolved. This chain's CDR3 is CASSYSPGPNEQFF. The CDR3 nucleotides read TGTGCCAGCAGTTACTCTCCCGGCCCGAATGAGCAGTTCTTC.